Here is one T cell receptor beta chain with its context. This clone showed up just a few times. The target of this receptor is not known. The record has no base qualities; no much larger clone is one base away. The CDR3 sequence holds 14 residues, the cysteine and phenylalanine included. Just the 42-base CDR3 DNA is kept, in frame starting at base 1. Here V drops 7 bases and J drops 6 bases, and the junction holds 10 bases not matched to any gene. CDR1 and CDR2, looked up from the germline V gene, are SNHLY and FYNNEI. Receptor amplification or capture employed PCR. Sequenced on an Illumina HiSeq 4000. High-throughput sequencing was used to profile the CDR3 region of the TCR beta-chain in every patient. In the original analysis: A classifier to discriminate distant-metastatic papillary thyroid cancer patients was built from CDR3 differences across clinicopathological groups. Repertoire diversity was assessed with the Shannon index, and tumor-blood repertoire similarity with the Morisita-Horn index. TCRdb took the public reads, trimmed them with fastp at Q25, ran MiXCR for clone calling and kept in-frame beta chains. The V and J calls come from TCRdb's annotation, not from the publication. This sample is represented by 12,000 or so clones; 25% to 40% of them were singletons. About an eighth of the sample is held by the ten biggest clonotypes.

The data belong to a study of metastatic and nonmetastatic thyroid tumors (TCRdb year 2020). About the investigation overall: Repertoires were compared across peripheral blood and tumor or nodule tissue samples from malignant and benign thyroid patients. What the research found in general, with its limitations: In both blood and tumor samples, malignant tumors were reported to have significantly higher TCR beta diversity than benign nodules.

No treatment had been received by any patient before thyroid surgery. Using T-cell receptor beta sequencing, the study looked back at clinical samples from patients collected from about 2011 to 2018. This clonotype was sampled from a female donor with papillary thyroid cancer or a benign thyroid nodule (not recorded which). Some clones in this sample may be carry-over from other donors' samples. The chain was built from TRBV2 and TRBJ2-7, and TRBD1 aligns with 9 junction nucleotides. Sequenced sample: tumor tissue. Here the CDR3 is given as CASTERGTGLEQYF. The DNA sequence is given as TGTGCCAGCACCGAACGTGGGACAGGGCTCGAGCAGTACTTC.